Listed here is a single T cell receptor (beta chain). Its antigen is as yet unknown. The sample belongs to a study of cytomegalovirus exposure and HLA in healthy donors. The study ran its PCR with 60 Vbeta and 13 Jbeta primers. Using immunoSEQ multiplex PCR, the repertoire was profiled, and TCRdb retains in-frame clones only, with some absent. The table gives around 200,000 clones; the top ten clones make up about 1% of it. Study observations and caveats: Across all donors, roughly uniform sequencing depth was an assumption of the presence/absence analyses.

Germline trimming cut 2 bases from V and 3 bases from J; bases unmatched to any gene: 6. Germline assignment: CDR1 MNHNS and CDR2 SASEGT. The CDR3 totals 17 residues. The J gene is TRBJ2-2, the V gene TRBV6-1, with 10 bases identical to TRBD2. The sequence derives from a young woman in good health and CMV-seropositive. The sample comprised PBMCs. CDR3 amino acids: CASSERLAGAYTGELFF. Here the CDR3 DNA reads TGTGCCAGCAGTGAAAGGCTAGCGGGGGCATACACCGGGGAGCTGTTTTTT.